Below, one T cell receptor beta chain is given with its context. The antigen is not known. Assay: immunoSEQ multiplex PCR; the TCRdb copy retains only in-frame clones and omits some. The sample contains roughly 300,000 clones, roughly 87% of which appear only once. The sample originates from a study of cytomegalovirus exposure and HLA in healthy donors. The overall study: The same platform was used for the approximately 120 validation repertoires as for the 666 first-cohort repertoires, as reported in a later analysis.

Study conclusions and caveats: In a later analysis, first-cohort TCR clusters were found to tend to co-occur in the 130 or so validation repertoires.

This CDR3 is built from 13 residues. V lost 3 bases, J lost 2 bases, and 7 bases lay in between. Germline CDR1 reads SNHLY; CDR2 reads FYNNEI. The receptor was derived from a young woman in good health and CMV-seropositive. The V gene is TRBV2, the J gene TRBJ1-2; tentative D call: TRBD1 (5 bases). Sequencing was performed on PBMCs. CDR3 nucleotide sequence: TGTGCCAGCAGTGATGGGGGGAACTATGGCTACACCTTC. It specifies CASSDGGNYGYTF. Supplemented by reference TRBV2 and TRBJ1-2, the full variable domain reads EPEVTQTPSHQVTQMGQEVILRCVPISNHLYFYWYRQILGQKVEFLVSFYNNEISEKSEIFDDQFSVERPDGSNFTLKIRSTKLEDSAMYFCASSDGGNYGYTFGSGTRLTVV.